The present entry profiles one TCR beta chain with its context. This entry belongs to a study of cytomegalovirus exposure and HLA in healthy donors. With 60 Vbeta and 13 Jbeta primers, the PCR was carried out. Clones were read by immunoSEQ multiplex PCR, and TCRdb kept only the in-frame ones, dropping some. The sample includes over 35,000 clones, approximately 80% seen only once; the top ten take about 1.5%. The source material was PBMCs. This receptor was obtained from a man aged 30 to 39 in good health and CMV-seronegative.

The CDR3 sequence: CASSGPGTAYNEQFF. Written as DNA, the CDR3 is TGCGCCAGCAGTGGGCCTGGGACAGCCTACAATGAGCAGTTCTTC. The chain carries TRBV10-1 and TRBJ2-1, with TRBD1 identical over 7 bases. V shed 4 bases, J shed 2 bases, and the junction held 5 bases outside the gene matches. This CDR3 comprises 15 residues. The germline V gene has CDR1 WNHNN and CDR2 SYGVQD (reference sequence).